Listed below are T cell receptor beta chains from one sample, sequenced in a study of blood T cell repertoires in COVID-19. The data were produced by immunoSEQ multiplex PCR, yet TCRdb's version contains in-frame clones alone and is incomplete. The sample holds more than 15,000 clones, about 88% seen once. Sequenced input: peripheral blood. The source is a man in his forties or fifties with active COVID-19. The conserved cysteine and the conserved F or W are not part of the CDR3 here.

>TRBV20-1|TRBJ1-2|8
SAGPRGYT
>TRBV18|TRBJ2-3|15
ASSPVGTSESTDTQY
>TRBV5-5|TRBJ2-2|17
ASSLDRGLAGGGGGELF
>TRBV7-2|TRBJ1-5|12
ASATRRSAQPQH
>TRBV5-4|TRBJ1-2|13
ASSDLRDRAYGYT
>TRBV5-4|TRBJ1-4|14
ASSLAGGGDNEKLF
>TRBV11-2|TRBJ1-1|13
ASSLVDSDYTEAF
>TRBV6-2/TRBV6-3|TRBJ1-1|13
ASSYPGTGDTEAF
>TRBV10-3|TRBJ2-7|12
AISGGDGPTRQY
>TRBV6-1|TRBJ2-7|14
ASSEWVAGFSYEQY
>TRBV4-1|TRBJ2-7|13
ASSQVGRSSYEQY